The 26 T cell receptor beta chains in this list originate from one sample, sequenced in a study of blood T cell repertoires in COVID-19. TCRdb's table, derived via immunoSEQ multiplex PCR, lists solely in-frame clones and lacks some. Of approximately 500,000 clones in the sample, 70% to 90% are singletons; the top ten hold approximately 2%. Material: PBMCs or T cells enriched from blood (not recorded which). The origin of the receptors is a woman aged 40 to 50 who had recovered from COVID-19.

This clone was picked up a small number of times. At the DNA level, this CDR3 is encoded by other sequences in the same sample as well. CDR3 nucleotides: TGCGCCAGCAGCTTGGGGCAGGGTTCCTACAATGAGCAGTTCTTC. Its protein product is CASSLGQGSYNEQFF. The genes are TRBV5-1 and TRBJ2-1, with D maybe TRBD1 (5 bases). Trimming took off 0 bases at V and 1 base at J, with 8 bases between the two ends. Per germline, CDR1 SGHRS and CDR2 YFSETQ. The CDR3 contains 15 residues.

The rearrangement uses TRBV4-1 and TRBJ2-5; D unclear. The CDR3 loop spans 14 amino acids. Trimming removed 3 bases from V and 3 bases from J, with 11 bases in between. CDR1 is MGHRA, CDR2 YSYEKL, per germline. This CDR3 is CASSQRIFEETQYF. In DNA, the CDR3 is TGCGCCAGCAGCCAGAGGATATTCGAAGAGACCCAGTACTTC.

The J gene is TRBJ2-2, the V gene TRBV2; D is undetermined. The CDR3 totals 13 residues. Trimming cost V 6 bases and J 1 base, with 6 bases left between them. Per germline, CDR1 SNHLY and CDR2 FYNNEI. The CDR3 region is CASSLVNTGELFF. The CDR3 coding sequence is TGTGCCAGCAGCCTAGTGAACACCGGGGAGCTGTTTTTT. The full variable domain, with the rest looked up from reference TRBV2 and TRBJ2-2, is EPEVTQTPSHQVTQMGQEVILRCVPISNHLYFYWYRQILGQKVEFLVSFYNNEISEKSEIFDDQFSVERPDGSNFTLKIRSTKLEDSAMYFCASSLVNTGELFFGEGSRLTVL.

The rearrangement joins TRBV27 to TRBJ1-5, with a weak D call TRBD1 (6 bases). The germline V gene has CDR1 MNHEY and CDR2 SMNVEV (reference sequence). The CDR3 runs 16 residues. V was cut by 6 bases and J by 6 bases, with 21 bases left in between. The CDR3 loop is CASRVGGARVSQPQHF. In DNA form, the CDR3 reads TGTGCCAGCAGGGTAGGGGGGGCGCGGGTCAGTCAGCCCCAGCATTTT.

J is TRBJ1-1 and V is TRBV27, with D unresolved. Germline CDR1 is MNHEY and CDR2 is SMNVEV (reference sequence). The V gene lost 1 base and the J gene lost 1 base, with 13 bases spanning the gap. The CDR3 is 16 amino acids. CDR3 coding DNA: TGTGCCAGCAGTTTATATTTGCGGGCAGGGAACACTGAAGCTTTCTTT. Encoded protein: CASSLYLRAGNTEAFF.

This clone was observed a few times. This chain uses TRBV9 with TRBJ1-1; D not resolved. The length of the CDR3 is 16 residues. Germline lookup yields CDR1 SGDLS and CDR2 YYNGEE. The germline V and J ends were trimmed by 5 bases and 0 bases, with 17 bases remaining between them. CDR3 in DNA: TGTGCCAGCAGTTACCTTCCCGGAGGGCTGAACACTGAAGCTTTCTTT. Residues: CASSYLPGGLNTEAFF.

This clone was seen only a few times. V and J are TRBV10-1 and TRBJ2-1; D possibly corresponds to TRBD2 (6 bases). V gave up 3 bases and J gave up 6 bases, with 12 bases separating them. CDR1 is WNHNN and CDR2 is SYGVQD in the germline V gene (reference sequence). CDR3 size: 14 residues. The CDR3 nucleotides read TGCGCCAGCAGTGACCCTTACGGGGGCAATGAGCAGTTCTTC. Translation gives CASSDPYGGNEQFF.

This sequence joins TRBV7-9 and TRBJ1-5, with unresolved D. The CDR3 has 13 residues. V lost 5 bases and J 5 bases, leaving 10 bases between the germline ends. The germline gives CDR1 SEHNR, CDR2 FQNEAQ (reference sequence). In DNA form, the CDR3 reads TGTGCCAGCAGCCGGGGAGAGGATCAGCCCCAGCATTTT. Amino acid sequence: CASSRGEDQPQHF. Complete variable domain (other parts from reference TRBV7-9 and TRBJ1-5): DTGVSQNPRHKITKRGQNVTFRCDPISEHNRLYWYRQTLGQGPEFLTYFQNEAQLEKSRLLSDRFSAERPKGSFSTLEIQRTEQGDSAMYLCASSRGEDQPQHFGDGTRLSIL.

In its sample, this clone was seen a few times. The chain has TRBV7-2 and TRBJ1-2, with D possibly matching TRBD1 (6 bases). V was shortened by 8 bases and J by 0 bases, with 13 bases between the two germline ends. CDR3 length equals 14 residues. Per germline, CDR1 SGHTA and CDR2 FQGNSA. Written as DNA, the CDR3 is TGTGCCAGCGGGACCGGGACATCTAACTATGGCTACACCTTC. It codes for CASGTGTSNYGYTF.

This clone was seen a single time. The chain employs TRBV10-1 and TRBJ2-3; D is undetermined. The CDR3 sequence is 16 residues long. Germline CDR1 and CDR2: WNHNN and SYGVQD (reference sequence). V was shortened by 0 bases and J by 1 base, with 11 bases between the two germline ends. The CDR3 reads CASSESSSVGTDTQYF. CDR3 coding DNA: TGCGCCAGCAGTGAGTCAAGCTCTGTGGGCACAGATACGCAGTATTTT.

The chain has TRBV6-5 and TRBJ1-1, with 7 bases that match TRBD1. The CDR3 totals 12 residues. From germline, CDR1 is MNHEY and CDR2 SVGAGI. Trimming cost V 6 bases and J 9 bases; bases outside gene matches: 7. CDR3 nucleotides: TGTGCCAGCAGAACTACAGGGGAGAAAGCTTTCTTT. Residues: CASRTTGEKAFF.

Concerning this clone itself: The DNA is left out, because the CDR3 cannot be placed on it with certainty; the CDR3 is given as TCRdb lists it. The chain has TRBV6-2 or TRBV6-3 and TRBJ1-5; the D call in the table, TRBD1, was not verified against the DNA. Germline values: CDR1 MNHEY, CDR2 SVGEGT. The CDR3 adds up to 18 amino acids, both ends counted. CDR3 sequence reads: CASSTSPTGLFSNQPQHF.

CDR3 sequence reads: CASSIREVNSPLHF. The CDR3 DNA reads as TGTGCCAGCAGTATAAGGGAGGTAAATTCACCCCTCCACTTT. The chain carries TRBV2 and TRBJ1-6; no definite D call. Deletions cut 5 bases from V and 7 bases from J, with 12 bases between. The CDR3 length is 14 residues. The germline V gene has CDR1 SNHLY and CDR2 FYNNEI.

This chain uses TRBV28 with TRBJ1-1; 9 bases map to TRBD1. V lost 5 bases and J lost 1; bases outside the gene matches: 5. The CDR3 contains 15 residues. Germline V gene sequence: CDR1 MDHEN, CDR2 SYDVKM. The chain's CDR3 is CASSPPDRGNTEAFF. In DNA form, the CDR3 reads TGTGCCAGCAGTCCCCCGGACAGGGGGAACACTGAAGCTTTCTTT.

This clone was counted once. The rearrangement joins TRBV29-1 to TRBJ2-1; the match to TRBD1 covers 11 bases. This CDR3 contains 15 residues. The J segment lost 7 bases and the V segment lost 2 bases, leaving 7 bases of the junction unmatched. CDR1 is SQVTM and CDR2 is ANQGSEA in the germline V gene. The CDR3 region has the DNA TGCAGCGTTGAAAATCCCCGGGACAGGGGGAATGAGCAGTTCTTC. This codes for CSVENPRDRGNEQFF.

V is TRBV12-5 and J is TRBJ2-7, with a tentative D call TRBD1 (5 bases). CDR3 size: 17 residues. Germline-derived CDR1 and CDR2 are LGHNT and FRNRAP. The V gene lost 0 bases and the J gene lost 1 base, with 16 bases spanning the gap. For the CDR3, the DNA is TGTGCTAGTGGTTTGGTACGGTTCCAGGGAAGGTCCTACGAGCAGTACTTC. It codes for CASGLVRFQGRSYEQYF.

The chain links TRBV4-1 to TRBJ1-1; D is unclear. The CDR3 loop spans 13 amino acids. The V end lost 0 bases, the J end lost 11 bases, and 13 bases lay between the germline ends. The germline V gene encodes CDR1 MGHRA and CDR2 YSYEKL. The DNA for the CDR3 is TGCGCCAGCAGCCAAGAAGATGGCGGGCGGGCTTTCTTT. It is translated as CASSQEDGGRAFF.

The rearrangement uses TRBV5-1 and TRBJ1-2; D might be TRBD1 (6 bases). Germline V gene data show CDR1 as SGHRS and CDR2 as YFSETQ. CDR3 length equals 14 residues. V lost 2 bases and J 8 bases, leaving 16 bases between the germline ends. The CDR3 sequence: CASSFNLQGRGYTF. CDR3 coding DNA: TGCGCCAGCAGCTTTAATTTGCAGGGGCGCGGCTACACCTTC.

The chain links TRBV1 to TRBJ2-5; the table's D gene call, TRBD2, was not cross checked with the DNA. TRBV1 is recorded as a pseudogene. The CDR3 covers 18 residues. CDR3 sequence reads: CTSSRAVGVAGVGETQYF. CDR3 in DNA: TGCACCAGCAGCCGCGCTGTTGGAGTAGCGGGAGTGGGTGAGACCCAGTACTTC.

Many counts were recorded for this clone. The CDR3 sequence: CASRTLGGRRGGYGYTF. The CDR3, as DNA: TGTGCCAGCAGAACCCTTGGAGGAAGGAGGGGCGGATATGGCTACACCTTC. This chain uses TRBV11-2 with TRBJ1-2; the D gene is possibly TRBD1 (5 bases). The CDR3 length is 17 residues. The ends were cut back, 6 bases at V and 5 bases at J, with 25 bases in the middle. From germline, CDR1 is SGHAT and CDR2 FQNNGV.

V is TRBV9 and J is TRBJ1-4, with 9 nucleotides matching TRBD1. Germline CDR1 reads SGDLS; CDR2 reads YYNGEE. With 2 bases clipped from V and 8 bases from J, the junction kept 7 bases outside the gene matches. The CDR3 has 15 amino acids. This CDR3 reads CASSVTQGAREKLFF. The CDR3 coding sequence is TGTGCCAGCAGCGTTACACAGGGGGCGCGGGAAAAACTGTTTTTT. The variable domain in full, completed from reference TRBV9 and TRBJ1-4, reads DSGVTQTPKHLITATGQRVTLRCSPRSGDLSVYWYQQSLDQGLQFLIQYYNGEERAKGNILERFSAQQFPDLHSELNLSSLELGDSALYFCASSVTQGAREKLFFGSGTQLSVL.

V gene TRBV2 combines with J gene TRBJ2-7; TRBD1 matches at 8 bases. This CDR3 region has 15 residues. J lost 2 bases, V lost 5 bases, and 8 bases had no gene match. In germline, CDR1 is SNHLY, CDR2 FYNNEI. CDR3 bases: TGTGCCAGCAGTTATGGACAGGGAGTTCCCTACGAGCAGTACTTC. It yields the protein CASSYGQGVPYEQYF.

For this clone: The sample holds other DNA sequences that translate to the same CDR3. This chain joins TRBV5-4 and TRBJ2-1, with unresolved D. Per the germline V gene, CDR1 is SGHNT and CDR2 is YYREEE (reference sequence). The CDR3 totals 14 residues. V lost 2 bases, J lost 0 bases, and 6 bases lay in between. The CDR3 region is CASSFSGSYNEQFF. As DNA, the CDR3 is TGTGCCAGCAGCTTCTCAGGCTCCTACAATGAGCAGTTCTTC. Full variable domain (missing parts from reference TRBV5-4 and TRBJ2-1): ETGVTQSPTHLIKTRGQQVTLRCSSQSGHNTVSWYQQALGQGPQFIFQYYREEENGRGNFPPRFSGLQFPNYSSELNVNALELDDSALYLCASSFSGSYNEQFFGPGTRLTVL.

CDR3 sequence (DNA): TGTGCCAGCAAAGGACTAGCGGGAGGGGCCGATACGCAGTATTTT. Translated, it gives CASKGLAGGADTQYF. The gene calls are TRBV7-2 and TRBJ2-3, with 15 bases aligning to TRBD2. Trimming cost V 7 bases and J 6 bases; bases outside gene matches: 5. The CDR3 covers 15 residues. Germline V CDR1 and CDR2: SGHTA, FQGNSA.

The genes are TRBV27 and TRBJ2-7; the D gene is possibly TRBD1 (6 bases). Germline V gives CDR1 MNHEY, CDR2 SMNVEV (reference sequence). The V and J ends lost 3 bases and 3 bases respectively, with 15 bases between them. The CDR3 is 15 amino acids. The CDR3 DNA reads TGTGCCAGCAGTTTTTCTCAGGGGCTCCACTACGAGCAGTACTTC. Translation gives CASSFSQGLHYEQYF.

The chain employs TRBV7-9 and TRBJ1-2, with D unclear. Per the germline V gene, CDR1 is SEHNR and CDR2 is FQNEAQ (reference sequence). Trimming removed 1 base from V and 4 bases from J, with 13 bases in between. The CDR3 is 15 amino acids. The chain's CDR3 is CASSLGQSPLYGYTF. CDR3 in DNA: TGTGCCAGCAGCTTAGGACAAAGCCCCCTCTATGGCTACACCTTC.